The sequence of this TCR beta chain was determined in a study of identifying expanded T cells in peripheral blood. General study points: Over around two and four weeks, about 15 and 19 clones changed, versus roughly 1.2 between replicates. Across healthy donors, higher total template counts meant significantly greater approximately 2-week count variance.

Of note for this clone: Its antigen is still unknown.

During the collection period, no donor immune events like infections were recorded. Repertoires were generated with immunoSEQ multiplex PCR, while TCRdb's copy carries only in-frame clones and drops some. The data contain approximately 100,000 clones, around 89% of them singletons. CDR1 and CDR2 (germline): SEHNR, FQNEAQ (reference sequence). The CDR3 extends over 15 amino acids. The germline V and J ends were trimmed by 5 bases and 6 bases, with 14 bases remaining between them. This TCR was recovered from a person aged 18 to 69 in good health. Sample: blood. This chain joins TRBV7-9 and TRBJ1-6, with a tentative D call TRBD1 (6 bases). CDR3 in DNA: TGTGCCAGCAGCGCTCAACAGGGCTCTAATTCACCCCTCCACTTT. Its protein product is CASSAQQGSNSPLHF.